The present T cell receptor beta chain was sequenced within a study of OX40 agonist ivuxolimab in advanced cancers. Across the study: Those enrolled were 82.7% male, with a mean age of about 66 years and ages from roughly 23 to 80. The eligibility criteria allowed prior anti-PD-1, anti-PD-L1 or anti-CTLA-4 therapy, and around 40% had some. Three dose-escalation patients had partial responses: one with hepatocellular carcinoma and two with cutaneous melanoma.

Germline V lookup: CDR1 WSHSY, CDR2 SAAADI. This CDR3 comprises 16 residues. The germline V and J ends were trimmed by 2 bases and 1 base, with 12 bases remaining between them. Measured with immunoSEQ multiplex PCR; TCRdb has only the in-frame clones, and not every one. The sample includes more than 70,000 clones, approximately 91% of them seen just once. Sequenced here: CD4+ or CD8+ T cells sorted from blood, sampled in a trial of the OX40 agonist ivuxolimab. V gene TRBV10-2 combines with J gene TRBJ1-5, with TRBD1 as a possible D gene (5 bases). The TCR originated in an adult with an advanced solid tumor such as melanoma, head and neck, liver or kidney cancer. The DNA of the CDR3 is TGCGCCAGCAGTGAGATCGGGGGGACCAGCAATCAGCCCCAGCATTTT. Its protein product is CASSEIGGTSNQPQHF.